This entry describes one TCR beta chain. An input of about 0.5 to 1 ug of RNA was subjected to reverse transcription using random hexamers. immunoSEQ multiplex PCR amplified TCR beta CDR3 across 54 Vbeta, 13 Jbeta. One entry per CDR3 protein, called by TCRdb with MiXCR from the immunoSEQ multiplex PCR reads. This table holds 130,000 to 150,000 distinct CDR3 sequences, approximately 93% found once. The sample belongs to a study of CD8 T cells in Susac syndrome. CDR1 and CDR2 from the germline V gene are KGHSH and LQKENI. The CDR3 length is 13 residues. V was shortened by 6 bases and J by 6 bases, with 14 bases between the two germline ends.

This clonotype originated in a human donor in good health. The sequenced sample consisted of CD4+ T cells from PBMCs. This chain connects TRBV18 to TRBJ1-2; possibly TRBD1 for D (5 bases). CDR3 residues: CASSRGSSDGYTF. The CDR3 DNA sequence: TGTGCCAGCTCCCGGGGCTCCTCGGATGGCTACACCTTC.